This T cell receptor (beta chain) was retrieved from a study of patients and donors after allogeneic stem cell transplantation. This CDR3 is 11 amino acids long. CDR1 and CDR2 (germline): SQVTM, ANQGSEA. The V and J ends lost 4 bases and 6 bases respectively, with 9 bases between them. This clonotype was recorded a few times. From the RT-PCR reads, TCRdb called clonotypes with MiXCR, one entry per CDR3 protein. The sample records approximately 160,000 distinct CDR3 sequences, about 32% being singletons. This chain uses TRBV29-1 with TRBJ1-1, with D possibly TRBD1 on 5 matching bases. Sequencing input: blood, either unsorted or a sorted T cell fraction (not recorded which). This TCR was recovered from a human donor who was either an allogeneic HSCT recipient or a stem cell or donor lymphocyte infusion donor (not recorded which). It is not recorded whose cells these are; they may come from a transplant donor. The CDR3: CSVGGTSEAFF. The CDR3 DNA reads TGCAGCGTTGGGGGGACTTCTGAAGCTTTCTTT.